This entry features one T cell receptor (beta chain) sequence. Clones were sequenced by immunoSEQ multiplex PCR, and TCRdb holds only the in-frame ones, with some missing. The sample has hundreds of thousands of clones; around 88% are singletons. Germline V CDR1 and CDR2: SGHTA, FQGTGA. V dropped 5 bases and J dropped 5; count of bases not matched to a gene: 7. This CDR3 is built from 16 residues. The sample comes from a study of blood T cell repertoires in COVID-19. This receptor was obtained from a young woman with acute or convalescent COVID-19. The chain uses TRBV7-3 and TRBJ2-1, with 12 positions matching TRBD2. The specimen sequenced was peripheral blood. The CDR3, as DNA: TGTGCCAGCAGCCAATCACTAGCGGGGGGTAACAATGAGCAGTTCTTC. Translated: CASSQSLAGGNNEQFF.